The clone carrying this T cell receptor beta chain was counted at least ten times. Its antigen is as yet unknown. This beta chain represents an off-target read in a library built for alpha chains; its size is of limited meaning. The time point is: sample taken at primary tumor resection. The study sequenced unsorted whole RNA from tumor, nontumor lung or frozen PBMC. This entry is derived from a study of spatial heterogeneity in lung cancer. Study-level findings and limits: Mutation tallies in tumors tracked expanded intratumoral alpha and beta TCR counts. Coverage of tumor T cells, an estimated figure, was 5.5% to 8.5% for alpha and approximately 12% for beta chains.

Each CDR3 protein is one row after TCRdb ran MiXCR on the 5' RACE reads. The repertoire holds about 11,000 distinct CDR3 sequences, with 4% to 6.5% as singletons. Trimming removed 4 bases from V and 4 bases from J; junction bases left unmatched: 10. The CDR3 is 16 amino acids. The TCR sequence derives from a male donor with early-stage non-small cell lung cancer. The sequencing here drew on lung tumor tissue, taken at surgery. The chain joins TRBV12-3 or TRBV12-4 to TRBJ2-7; 10 bases fit TRBD1. In nucleotides, the CDR3 is TGTGCCAGCAGTTCAAGGTCCGGGACAGGGGATTACGAGCAGTACTTC. It codes for CASSSRSGTGDYEQYF.